This paragraph covers one T cell receptor beta chain sequence. What it binds is unknown. Produced via immunoSEQ multiplex PCR; TCRdb's table is partial and in-frame only. The repertoire holds more than 95,000 clones, about nine tenths seen once, with about 2% in the top ten. Germline V gives CDR1 SQVTM, CDR2 ANQGSEA. CDR3 length equals 13 residues. V was pared by 5 bases and J by 0 bases, with 11 bases between. The data are from a study of cytomegalovirus exposure and HLA in healthy donors. Study information: Later, an analysis reported that the 110 or so validation repertoires had used the same platform as the approximately 720 first-cohort repertoires. General study points: The study labeled 150 to 200 TCR beta chains cytomegalovirus-associated.

The chain has TRBV29-1 and TRBJ2-7, with D possibly matching TRBD1 (6 bases). This sequence was found in a woman in her late teens or twenties in good health and CMV-seronegative. The specimen was PBMCs. This CDR3 is CSVRGQSSYEQYF. The CDR3 DNA sequence: TGCAGCGTTCGAGGACAGAGCTCCTACGAGCAGTACTTC.